This TCR beta chain is from a study of T-cell reconstitution after alpha-beta-depleted transplantation in children. This clonotype was detected only a few times. Molecular barcoding with unique molecular identifiers was used for the TCRbeta library. TCRdb reprocessed the PCR reads via MiXCR and lists one record per CDR3 protein. The sample contains a few hundred thousand distinct CDR3 sequences, roughly 13% of which appear only once. V was pared by 2 bases and J by 2 bases, with 17 bases between. The CDR3 consists of 17 residues. Germline loops: CDR1 LNHNV, CDR2 YYDKDF (reference sequence). The source was PBMCs, collected from the stem cell graft. The chain links TRBV15 to TRBJ2-3, with D perhaps given as TRBD1 or TRBD2 (5 bases each). The receptor was isolated from a human donor who donated a stem cell graft to a child with Fanconi anemia. CDR3 sequence (DNA): TGTGCCACCAGCAGATTAGGGACGCGGCTTTTCACAGATACGCAGTATTTT. Translating it yields CATSRLGTRLFTDTQYF. Complete variable domain (other parts from reference TRBV15 and TRBJ2-3): DAMVIQNPRYQVTQFGKPVTLSCSQTLNHNVMYWYQQKSSQAPKLLFHYYDKDFNNEADTPDNFQSRRPNTSFCFLDIRSPGLGDTAMYLCATSRLGTRLFTDTQYFGPGTRLTVL.